These T cell receptor beta chains were read from a single sample in a study of blood T cell repertoires in COVID-19. Profiled with immunoSEQ multiplex PCR; TCRdb holds only in-frame clones, not every one. The sample lists more than 95,000 clones, over 75% seen once, with 10% to 15% in the top ten. The sequencing input was peripheral blood. The receptors derive from a human donor in a cohort sampled during active or convalescent COVID-19. CDR3s include the opening cysteine and the closing phenylalanine or tryptophan. Fields, in order: V gene, clone size, J gene, D gene, CDR3 protein, CDR3 DNA. A D gene is named only where the DNA matches it firmly. Not every row has a clone size; where given, it reads once, few, many or a size class.

v_gene: TRBV7-3
abundance: -
j_gene: TRBJ2-7
d_gene: -
CDR3aa: CASSPQGNLEQYF
CDR3nt: TGTGCCAGCAGCCCCCAGGGAAACCTGGAGCAGTACTTC

v_gene: TRBV2
abundance: few
j_gene: TRBJ2-1
d_gene: TRBD2
CDR3aa: CASSSGEDEQFF
CDR3nt: TGTGCCAGCAGTAGCGGGGAGGATGAGCAGTTCTTC

v_gene: TRBV6-6
abundance: -
j_gene: TRBJ1-6
d_gene: -
CDR3aa: CASSYQPSRLNSPLHF
CDR3nt: TGTGCCAGCAGTTACCAACCCAGTCGTCTTAATTCACCCCTCCACTTT

v_gene: TRBV5-1
abundance: -
j_gene: TRBJ2-5
d_gene: TRBD2
CDR3aa: CASSSARGRWETQYF
CDR3nt: TGCGCCAGCAGCTCGGCGCGGGGGAGGTGGGAGACCCAGTACTTC

v_gene: TRBV2
abundance: -
j_gene: TRBJ1-6
d_gene: -
CDR3aa: CASRNRKGDNSPLHF
CDR3nt: TGTGCCAGCAGAAACAGGAAAGGGGATAATTCACCCCTCCACTTT

v_gene: TRBV19
abundance: -
j_gene: TRBJ1-1
d_gene: -
CDR3aa: CASSIKNTEAFF
CDR3nt: TGTGCCAGTAGTATCAAGAACACTGAAGCTTTCTTT

v_gene: TRBV7-2
abundance: -
j_gene: TRBJ1-1
d_gene: TRBD1
CDR3aa: CASSFTGVPEAFF
CDR3nt: TGTGCCAGCAGCTTTACAGGGGTCCCTGAAGCTTTCTTT

v_gene: TRBV7-7
abundance: -
j_gene: TRBJ2-3
d_gene: -
CDR3aa: CASARRTDSTDTQYF
CDR3nt: TGTGCCAGCGCACGTCGCACAGATAGCACAGATACGCAGTATTTT

v_gene: TRBV19
abundance: -
j_gene: TRBJ1-5
d_gene: -
CDR3aa: CASSIAQAYSNQPQHF
CDR3nt: TGTGCCAGTAGTATAGCACAGGCTTATAGCAATCAGCCCCAGCATTTT

v_gene: TRBV5-1
abundance: -
j_gene: TRBJ1-2
d_gene: TRBD1
CDR3aa: CASNGGQPSGYTF
CDR3nt: TGCGCCAGCAATGGGGGACAGCCGTCTGGCTACACCTTC

v_gene: TRBV4-1
abundance: -
j_gene: TRBJ1-1
d_gene: -
CDR3aa: CASSQDRVQATEAFF
CDR3nt: TGCGCCAGCAGCCAAGATAGAGTGCAGGCCACTGAAGCTTTCTTT

v_gene: TRBV18
abundance: -
j_gene: TRBJ2-2
d_gene: -
CDR3aa: CASSPPGGGTGELFF
CDR3nt: TGTGCCAGCTCACCACCGGGAGGGGGCACCGGGGAGCTGTTTTTT

v_gene: TRBV4-1
abundance: -
j_gene: TRBJ1-4
d_gene: -
CDR3aa: CASSQQFEELFF
CDR3nt: TGCGCCAGCAGCCAACAGTTCGAGGAACTGTTTTTT

v_gene: TRBV19
abundance: few
j_gene: TRBJ1-2
d_gene: TRBD1
CDR3aa: CASTTGGGYTF
CDR3nt: TGTGCCAGCACGACAGGGGGCGGCTACACCTTC

v_gene: TRBV3-1/TRBV3-2
abundance: few
j_gene: TRBJ1-6
d_gene: TRBD1
CDR3aa: CASRHGDRGNSPLHF
CDR3nt: TGTGCCAGCAGGCATGGGGACAGGGGTAATTCACCCCTCCACTTT

v_gene: TRBV11-1
abundance: -
j_gene: TRBJ1-1
d_gene: -
CDR3aa: CASSLNRDKGEAFF
CDR3nt: TGTGCCAGCAGCTTGAACAGGGACAAGGGTGAAGCTTTCTTT

v_gene: TRBV28
abundance: -
j_gene: TRBJ1-4
d_gene: -
CDR3aa: CASSLNEKLFF
CDR3nt: TGTGCCAGCAGTCTAAATGAAAAACTGTTTTTT

v_gene: TRBV10-3
abundance: -
j_gene: TRBJ1-5
d_gene: -
CDR3aa: CAVQPNTNQPQHF
CDR3nt: TGTGCCGTCCAACCGAATACTAATCAGCCCCAGCATTTT

v_gene: TRBV28
abundance: -
j_gene: TRBJ1-1
d_gene: TRBD1
CDR3aa: CAGTGAGEMNTEAFF
CDR3nt: TGTGCCGGAACAGGGGCCGGGGAAATGAACACTGAAGCTTTCTTT

v_gene: TRBV5-1
abundance: -
j_gene: TRBJ2-3
d_gene: -
CDR3aa: CARSYRGALAGASTDTQYF
CDR3nt: TGCGCCCGCAGCTACCGGGGGGCTTTGGCGGGGGCCAGCACAGATACGCAGTATTTT

v_gene: TRBV28
abundance: -
j_gene: TRBJ2-2
d_gene: -
CDR3aa: CSTARQGKTGELFF
CDR3nt: TGTTCCACCGCGAGGCAGGGCAAGACCGGGGAGCTGTTTTTT

v_gene: TRBV25-1
abundance: -
j_gene: TRBJ2-3
d_gene: TRBD2
CDR3aa: CASSDGGGRTDTQYF
CDR3nt: TGTGCCAGCAGTGACGGCGGGGGGAGGACAGATACGCAGTATTTT

v_gene: TRBV11-2
abundance: -
j_gene: TRBJ1-6
d_gene: TRBD1
CDR3aa: CASSTQGAANSPLHF
CDR3nt: TGTGCCAGCAGTACCCAGGGGGCAGCTAATTCACCCCTCCACTTT

v_gene: TRBV4-1
abundance: -
j_gene: TRBJ2-7
d_gene: -
CDR3aa: CASSQDSSYPTGEQYF
CDR3nt: TGCGCCAGCAGCCAAGATAGCAGCTATCCGACGGGGGAGCAGTACTTC

v_gene: TRBV7-2
abundance: -
j_gene: TRBJ2-7
d_gene: -
CDR3aa: CASSFLTPPYEQYF
CDR3nt: TGTGCCAGCAGCTTCCTGACACCCCCCTACGAGCAGTACTTC

v_gene: TRBV11-1
abundance: -
j_gene: TRBJ1-1
d_gene: TRBD1
CDR3aa: CASSYKGAPNTEAFF
CDR3nt: TGTGCCAGCAGCTACAAGGGGGCACCAAACACTGAAGCTTTCTTT

v_gene: TRBV24-1
abundance: -
j_gene: TRBJ2-3
d_gene: -
CDR3aa: CATSRGGAGDTQYF
CDR3nt: TGTGCCACCTCTAGGGGCGGGGCTGGAGATACGCAGTATTTT

v_gene: TRBV5-6
abundance: -
j_gene: TRBJ2-6
d_gene: TRBD2
CDR3aa: CASSLGLAAGANVLTF
CDR3nt: TGTGCCAGCAGCTTGGGACTAGCGGCTGGGGCCAACGTCCTGACTTTC

v_gene: TRBV7-6
abundance: -
j_gene: TRBJ1-4
d_gene: -
CDR3aa: CASSRGTPTTNEKLFF
CDR3nt: TGTGCCAGCAGCCGCGGCACGCCGACAACTAATGAAAAACTGTTTTTT

v_gene: TRBV5-1
abundance: -
j_gene: TRBJ2-7
d_gene: TRBD1
CDR3aa: CASSLDRTGSYEQYF
CDR3nt: TGCGCCAGCAGCTTGGACAGGACAGGGAGCTACGAGCAGTACTTC

v_gene: TRBV11-3
abundance: few
j_gene: TRBJ1-1
d_gene: -
CDR3aa: CASSSPWGDAFF
CDR3nt: TGTGCCAGCAGCTCGCCCTGGGGGGATGCTTTCTTT

v_gene: TRBV19
abundance: -
j_gene: TRBJ2-7
d_gene: TRBD1
CDR3aa: CASSIGDRGLFYF
CDR3nt: TGTGCCAGTAGTATCGGGGACAGGGGGCTGTTTTACTTC

v_gene: TRBV7-2
abundance: -
j_gene: TRBJ2-1
d_gene: TRBD1
CDR3aa: CASSLAVGTGYHEQFF
CDR3nt: TGTGCCAGCAGCTTAGCTGTCGGGACAGGGTATCATGAGCAGTTCTTC

v_gene: TRBV15
abundance: -
j_gene: TRBJ2-3
d_gene: TRBD2
CDR3aa: CATVGGGSSTDTQYF
CDR3nt: TGTGCCACCGTTGGCGGGGGGTCCTCTACAGATACGCAGTATTTT

v_gene: TRBV5-1
abundance: -
j_gene: TRBJ1-1
d_gene: TRBD1
CDR3aa: CASSLFGTEHTEAFF
CDR3nt: TGCGCCAGCAGCTTGTTTGGGACAGAACACACTGAAGCTTTCTTT

v_gene: TRBV5-1
abundance: -
j_gene: TRBJ1-3
d_gene: TRBD1
CDR3aa: CASSLDLGQTGNTIYF
CDR3nt: TGCGCCAGCAGCTTGGATCTGGGACAGACTGGAAACACCATATATTTT

v_gene: TRBV5-4
abundance: -
j_gene: TRBJ1-4
d_gene: TRBD1
CDR3aa: CASSFGTGAEKLFF
CDR3nt: TGTGCCAGCAGCTTCGGGACAGGGGCCGAAAAACTGTTTTTT

v_gene: TRBV9
abundance: -
j_gene: TRBJ2-3
d_gene: TRBD1
CDR3aa: CASSPTGGGADTQYF
CDR3nt: TGTGCCAGCAGCCCGACAGGGGGAGGGGCAGATACGCAGTATTTT

v_gene: TRBV5-6
abundance: few
j_gene: TRBJ2-7
d_gene: TRBD1
CDR3aa: CASRGTGATYKQYF
CDR3nt: TGTGCCAGCAGGGGGACAGGGGCGACCTACAAGCAGTACTTC

v_gene: TRBV19
abundance: -
j_gene: TRBJ2-1
d_gene: -
CDR3aa: CASSIRVNEQFF
CDR3nt: TGTGCCAGTAGTATTCGGGTGAATGAGCAGTTCTTC

v_gene: TRBV2
abundance: -
j_gene: TRBJ1-6
d_gene: TRBD1
CDR3aa: CASRTGESNSPLHF
CDR3nt: TGTGCCAGCAGGACAGGGGAAAGTAATTCACCCCTCCACTTT

v_gene: TRBV29-1
abundance: -
j_gene: TRBJ2-2
d_gene: -
CDR3aa: CSVERSSIGELFF
CDR3nt: TGCAGCGTTGAACGGAGCAGCATCGGGGAGCTGTTTTTT

v_gene: TRBV5-1
abundance: -
j_gene: TRBJ2-3
d_gene: TRBD2
CDR3aa: CAAGGLSGGGTDTQYF
CDR3nt: TGCGCCGCGGGCGGGCTTAGCGGGGGGGGCACAGATACGCAGTATTTT

v_gene: TRBV5-8
abundance: -
j_gene: TRBJ2-3
d_gene: -
CDR3aa: CASSGHTRDTQYF
CDR3nt: TGTGCCAGCAGCGGACATACCAGAGATACGCAGTATTTT

v_gene: TRBV9
abundance: -
j_gene: TRBJ2-2
d_gene: -
CDR3aa: CASTGTVNTGELFF
CDR3nt: TGTGCCAGCACCGGGACTGTTAACACCGGGGAGCTGTTTTTT

v_gene: TRBV7-2
abundance: -
j_gene: TRBJ1-6
d_gene: -
CDR3aa: CASSLRVGGDSPLHF
CDR3nt: TGTGCCAGCAGCTTACGAGTTGGGGGGGATTCACCCCTCCACTTT